This T cell receptor (beta chain) was identified in a study of T cells in localized non-small cell lung cancer. Regarding the study as a whole: Appearing in adjacent lung were a median roughly 57 of the top 100 tumor clones.

The sampled adjacent lung lay at least 2 cm from the tumor margin and showed no atypia. The CDR3 covers 15 residues. Germline CDR1 is SGDLS and CDR2 is YYNGEE. Trimming left V 5 bases short and J 3 bases short, with 18 bases between. This clone is classed as medium-sized. Antigen: not known. TCRdb keeps only in-frame clones here, not all; method: immunoSEQ multiplex PCR. The repertoire includes 1,300 to 1,500 clones, around 35% of them detected once, and about 7.7% sits in the top ten. The receptor was derived from a woman between 35 and 75 years old with stage I squamous cell lung carcinoma. The sequenced sample was normal lung tissue next to the tumor, obtained before any cancer treatment. The V gene is TRBV9, the J gene TRBJ2-7; perhaps TRBD1 as D (5 bases). The chain's CDR3 is CASSEGPGSGYEQYF. In nucleotides, the CDR3 is TGTGCCAGCAGTGAAGGGCCAGGGTCGGGCTACGAGCAGTACTTC.